The TCR beta chain described here comes from a study of T cell responses to AZD1222 COVID-19 vaccine. Study-wide points: Only five or six AZD1222 recipients were seropositive at baseline. Clonal diversity may have been underestimated, and the donors were mostly white British, with more females than males. Vaccine-associated CD4 TCRs spanned spike, dominant at 160-218 and 743-854. In the spike-specific TCR repertoire, nearly half reportedly target unmutated variant regions.

The V gene's germline CDR1 is DFQATT and CDR2 SNEGSKA (reference sequence). V lost 5 bases and J 4 bases, leaving 6 bases between the germline ends. The CDR3 totals 10 residues. Repertoires were generated with immunoSEQ multiplex PCR, while TCRdb's copy carries only in-frame clones and drops some. This sample has 95,000 to 130,000 clones, with roughly 88% found just once. On this clone itself: Its specificity is not known. Other DNA sequences in the same sample also yield this CDR3.

This chain connects TRBV20-1 to TRBJ2-7; tentatively, D is TRBD1 (6 bases). The clonotype originates from an adult in good health. This specimen was peripheral blood, taken on day 0 of MenACWY control vaccination. The CDR3 DNA reads TGCAGTGCTCAGGGGTACGAGCAGTACTTC. Translation gives CSAQGYEQYF.